The 15 T cell receptor beta chains given below trace back to one sample, sequenced in a study of T cells in Graves' hyperthyroidism and ophthalmopathy. TCR beta CDR3 regions were amplified from RNA transcripts. First-round RT-PCR with HTBI primers amplified the TCR CDR3 region. MiXCR was run by TCRdb on the multiplex PCR reads, yielding one entry per CDR3 protein. The sample includes under 400,000 distinct CDR3 sequences, about 14% of them seen just once. The sequencing input was blood. The source is a woman aged 60-75 years with Graves' hyperthyroidism.

This clonotype showed up many times. The gene calls are TRBV30 and TRBJ2-7; tentatively, D is TRBD2 (6 bases). V shed 5 bases and J shed 2 bases, with 13 bases lying between them. Per the germline V gene, CDR1 is GTSNPN and CDR2 is SVGIG (reference sequence). This CDR3 is 13 amino acids long. CDR3 nucleotides: TGTGCCTGGGGGGGACTCACGCCCTACGAGCAGTACTTC. Protein sequence: CAWGGLTPYEQYF.

Ten or more counts support this clonotype. V usage is TRBV2 and J usage is TRBJ2-5; 14 nucleotides align to TRBD2. J gave up 1 base and V 7 bases, and 14 bases lay outside the gene matches. CDR1 SNHLY and CDR2 FYNNEI come from the germline V gene. There are 19 residues in the CDR3. CDR3 sequence reads: CASITPPGLAGVAQETQYF. The DNA for the CDR3 is TGTGCCAGCATTACCCCGCCGGGACTAGCGGGAGTTGCCCAAGAGACCCAGTACTTC.

This clonotype has more than one count but fewer than ten. The chain recombines TRBV18 with TRBJ2-3, with 11 bases lining up with TRBD2. J was trimmed by 4 bases and V by 3 bases; bases with no gene match: 6. In germline, CDR1 is KGHSH, CDR2 LQKENI. The CDR3 totals 16 residues. The CDR3 DNA sequence: TGTGCCAGCTCACCCGCTACTAGCGGGAGTGCAGATACGCAGTATTTT. Protein product: CASSPATSGSADTQYF.

This clonotype was detected only a few times. The rearrangement uses TRBV5-4 and TRBJ2-1; 7 nucleotides match TRBD1. Germline CDR1 and CDR2: SGHNT and YYREEE (reference sequence). V lost 0 bases to trimming and J lost 4 bases; unmatched junction nucleotides: 4. The CDR3 has 15 amino acids. The CDR3 nucleotides read TGTGCCAGCAGCTTGGACAGGGGCGGTTACAATGAGCAGTTCTTC. Protein product: CASSLDRGGYNEQFF.

In its sample, this clonotype was seen many times. The chain joins TRBV9 to TRBJ2-1; D gene uncertain. The ends were cut back, 2 bases at V and 0 bases at J, with 9 bases in the middle. This CDR3 contains 15 residues. The germline gives CDR1 SGDLS, CDR2 YYNGEE. The CDR3 is CASSVTSSSYNEQFF. CDR3 nucleotides: TGTGCCAGCAGCGTGACTTCTAGCTCCTACAATGAGCAGTTCTTC. The complete variable domain, with remaining parts taken from reference TRBV9 and TRBJ2-1, reads DSGVTQTPKHLITATGQRVTLRCSPRSGDLSVYWYQQSLDQGLQFLIQYYNGEERAKGNILERFSAQQFPDLHSELNLSSLELGDSALYFCASSVTSSSYNEQFFGPGTRLTVL.

This clonotype was counted between two and nine times. The chain links TRBV6-2 or TRBV6-3 to TRBJ2-7; D perhaps matches TRBD2 (6 bases). Trimming pared 1 base from V and 7 bases from J, leaving 23 bases between. Germline CDR1 is MNHEY and CDR2 is SVGEGT. The CDR3 spans 17 residues. CDR3 DNA sequence: TGTGCCAGCAGTTACTACGATCCCGGGACGGCGGGGATGGAGCAGTACTTC. Translated, it gives CASSYYDPGTAGMEQYF.

The chain's CDR3 is CASGLLPAGDNEQFF. The CDR3 DNA follows: TGTGCTAGTGGTTTGCTCCCTGCCGGAGACAATGAGCAGTTCTTC. V usage is TRBV12-5 and J usage is TRBJ2-1; D not certain. The CDR3 contains 15 residues. Trimming took off 2 bases at V and 5 bases at J, with 13 bases between the two ends. In germline, CDR1 is LGHNT, CDR2 FRNRAP.

The gene calls are TRBV20-1 and TRBJ1-5; D is undetermined. The germline V and J ends were trimmed by 4 bases and 3 bases, with 10 bases remaining between them. The CDR3 is 13 amino acids. Germline CDR1 is DFQATT and CDR2 is SNEGSKA (reference sequence). The CDR3 nucleotides are TGCAGTGCTAATCCAGAGCCCAATCAGCCCCAGCATTTT. Its protein is CSANPEPNQPQHF.

In this sample, this clonotype turned up many times. CDR3 in amino acids: CASSFRAIRRDYNEQFF. The DNA of the CDR3 is TGTGCCAGCAGCTTTAGGGCGATAAGGCGGGACTACAATGAGCAGTTCTTC. The V and J genes are TRBV7-9 and TRBJ2-1; perhaps TRBD2 as D (6 bases). The germline V gene has CDR1 SEHNR and CDR2 FQNEAQ (reference sequence). V shed 3 bases and J shed 3 bases, with 18 bases lying between them. This CDR3 is 17 amino acids long. Full variable domain (rest looked up from reference TRBV7-9 and TRBJ2-1): DTGVSQNPRHKITKRGQNVTFRCDPISEHNRLYWYRQTLGQGPEFLTYFQNEAQLEKSRLLSDRFSAERPKGSFSTLEIQRTEQGDSAMYLCASSFRAIRRDYNEQFFGPGTRLTVL.

This clonotype has ten or more counts. The chain links TRBV28 to TRBJ1-5, with a possible D match to TRBD1 (5 bases). Deletions cut 6 bases from V and 7 bases from J, with 10 bases between. This CDR3 has 12 residues. CDR1 is MDHEN and CDR2 is SYDVKM in the germline V gene. The CDR3 DNA is TGTGCCAGCAGCTCAGGGTGGCAGCCCCAGCATTTT. It encodes CASSSGWQPQHF. The full variable domain, rest sourced from reference TRBV28 and TRBJ1-5, is DVKVTQSSRYLVKRTGEKVFLECVQDMDHENMFWYRQDPGLGLRLIYFSYDVKMKEKGDIPEGYSVSREKKERFSLILESASTNQTSMYLCASSSGWQPQHFGDGTRLSIL.

This clonotype was seen a handful of times. The chain joins TRBV5-1 to TRBJ2-5; no reliable D call. The CDR3 sequence is 13 residues long. V was trimmed by 4 bases and J by 1 base, leaving 8 bases between them. CDR1 and CDR2 from the germline V gene are SGHRS and YFSETQ. The CDR3: CASSDSGQETQYF. The CDR3 bases are TGCGCCAGCAGCGACTCAGGCCAAGAGACCCAGTACTTC.

V usage is TRBV19 and J usage is TRBJ2-1; tentative D call: TRBD1 (6 bases). This CDR3 contains 14 residues. CDR1 and CDR2 (germline): LNHDA, SQIVND (reference sequence). Trimming left V 5 bases short and J 5 bases short, with 13 bases between. The CDR3 nucleotides are TGTGCCAGTAGTCAAAGGGGGACGGACAATGAGCAGTTCTTC. Its protein is CASSQRGTDNEQFF.

This clonotype was observed many times. The chain carries TRBV7-6 and TRBJ2-5; D is perhaps TRBD2 (5 bases). The V end was cut by 0 bases, the J end by 7 bases, with 12 bases between. CDR3 length: 14 amino acids. CDR1 SGHVS and CDR2 FNYEAQ come from the germline V gene. The CDR3 sequence is CASSLALEGGTQYF. The CDR3 region has the DNA TGTGCCAGCAGCTTAGCGCTCGAGGGCGGGACCCAGTACTTC. The full variable domain, its missing parts supplied by reference TRBV7-6 and TRBJ2-5, is GAGVSQSPRYKVTKRGQDVALRCDPISGHVSLYWYRQALGQGPEFLTYFNYEAQQDKSGLPNDRFSAERPEGSISTLTIQRTEQRDSAMYRCASSLALEGGTQYFGPGTRLLVL.

This clonotype was counted only a few times. CDR3 loop: CASSLQTRTGSIGGGANVLTF. Here the CDR3 DNA reads TGTGCCAGCAGCTTACAAACCCGGACAGGGTCTATAGGGGGTGGGGCCAACGTCCTGACTTTC. This chain links TRBV7-8 with TRBJ2-6; TRBD1 matches at 8 bases. CDR3 length: 21 residues. V gave up 2 bases and J gave up 3 bases; unmatched junction bases: 18. CDR1 is SGHVS, CDR2 FQNEAQ, per germline.

This clonotype was seen once. The chain combines TRBV5-1 with TRBJ2-3; D assignment may be TRBD1 or TRBD2 (5 bases each). The V gene's germline CDR1 is SGHRS and CDR2 YFSETQ. V lost 0 bases to trimming and J lost 0 bases, with 11 bases between them. The CDR3 loop spans 16 amino acids. The CDR3 spells CASSLGGMTSTDTQYF. CDR3 in DNA: TGCGCCAGCAGCTTGGGGGGGATGACTAGCACAGATACGCAGTATTTT. The complete variable domain, with remaining parts taken from reference TRBV5-1 and TRBJ2-3, reads KAGVTQTPRYLIKTRGQQVTLSCSPISGHRSVSWYQQTPGQGLQFLFEYFSETQRNKGNFPGRFSGRQFSNSRSEMNVSTLELGDSALYLCASSLGGMTSTDTQYFGPGTRLTVL.